The text below deals with one T cell receptor (beta chain). Antigen specificity is unknown. This entry belongs to a study of OX40 agonist ivuxolimab in advanced cancers. Whole-study context: Ivuxolimab, an antibody acting as an agonist of OX40 (CD134), was used to treat patients. Two cutaneous melanoma patients and one hepatocellular carcinoma patient, three in all, had partial responses. Overall study findings and caveats: Clonal expansion from baseline to week 6 occurred in both CD4+ and CD8+ T cells.

The assay was immunoSEQ multiplex PCR, and TCRdb's table has in-frame clones only and misses some. Here the sample spans fewer than 35,000 clones, about 93% being singletons. V lost 2 bases and J lost 8, with 15 bases in between. The CDR3 is made up of 15 amino acids. Looked up from germline, CDR1 is SGHDN and CDR2 is FVKESK. Systemic immunosuppression or autoimmune disease history was grounds to exclude patients. This chain links TRBV14 with TRBJ1-4; D ambiguous. The receptor was isolated from an adult with an advanced solid tumor such as melanoma, head and neck, liver or kidney cancer. Sequenced here: CD4+ or CD8+ T cells sorted from blood, sampled in a trial of the OX40 agonist ivuxolimab. The CDR3, as DNA: TGTGCCAGCAGCCAATCCGGGCCCCAACGGGAAAAACTGTTTTTT. Its protein is CASSQSGPQREKLFF.